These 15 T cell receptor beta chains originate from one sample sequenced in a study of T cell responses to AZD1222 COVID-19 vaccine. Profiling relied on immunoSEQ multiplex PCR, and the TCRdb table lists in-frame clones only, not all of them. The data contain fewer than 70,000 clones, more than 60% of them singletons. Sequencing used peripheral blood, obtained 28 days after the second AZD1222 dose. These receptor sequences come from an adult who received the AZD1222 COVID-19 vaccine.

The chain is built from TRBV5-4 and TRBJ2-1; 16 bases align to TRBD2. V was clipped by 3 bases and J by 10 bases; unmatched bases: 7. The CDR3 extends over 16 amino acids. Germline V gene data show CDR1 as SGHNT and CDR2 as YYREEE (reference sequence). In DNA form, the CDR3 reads TGTGCCAGCAGCTCCGGGACTAGCGGGGGGGCATGGGAGCAGTTCTTC. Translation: CASSSGTSGGAWEQFF.

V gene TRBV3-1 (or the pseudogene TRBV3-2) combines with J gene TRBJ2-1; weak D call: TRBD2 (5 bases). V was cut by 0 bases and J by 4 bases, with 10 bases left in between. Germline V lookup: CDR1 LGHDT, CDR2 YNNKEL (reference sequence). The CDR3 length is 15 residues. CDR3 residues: CASSQDGGPYNEQFF. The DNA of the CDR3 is TGTGCCAGCAGCCAAGATGGCGGGCCTTACAATGAGCAGTTCTTC.

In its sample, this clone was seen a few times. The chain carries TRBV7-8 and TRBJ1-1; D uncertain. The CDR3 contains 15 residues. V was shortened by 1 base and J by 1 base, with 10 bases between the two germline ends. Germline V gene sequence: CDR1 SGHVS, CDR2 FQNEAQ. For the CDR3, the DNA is TGTGCCAGCAGCTTAGGACTGACCGGGAACACTGAAGCTTTCTTT. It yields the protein CASSLGLTGNTEAFF. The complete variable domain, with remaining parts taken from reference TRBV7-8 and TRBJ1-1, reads GAGVSQSPRYKVAKRGQDVALRCDPISGHVSLFWYQQALGQGPEFLTYFQNEAQLDKSGLPSDRFFAERPEGSVSTLKIQRTQQEDSAVYLCASSLGLTGNTEAFFGQGTRLTVV.

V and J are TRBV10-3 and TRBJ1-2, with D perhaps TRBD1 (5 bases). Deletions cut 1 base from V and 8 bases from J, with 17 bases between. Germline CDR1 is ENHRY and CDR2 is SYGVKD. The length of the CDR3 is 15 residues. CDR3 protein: CAISEWVEGKDGYTF. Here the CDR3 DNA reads TGTGCCATCAGTGAGTGGGTGGAGGGGAAGGACGGCTACACCTTC.

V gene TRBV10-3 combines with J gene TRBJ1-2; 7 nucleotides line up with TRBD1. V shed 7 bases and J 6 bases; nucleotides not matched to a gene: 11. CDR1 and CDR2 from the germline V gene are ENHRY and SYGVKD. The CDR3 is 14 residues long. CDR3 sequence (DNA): TGTGCCATCAAGGGAACAGGGGACGCGGATGGCTACACCTTC. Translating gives CAIKGTGDADGYTF.

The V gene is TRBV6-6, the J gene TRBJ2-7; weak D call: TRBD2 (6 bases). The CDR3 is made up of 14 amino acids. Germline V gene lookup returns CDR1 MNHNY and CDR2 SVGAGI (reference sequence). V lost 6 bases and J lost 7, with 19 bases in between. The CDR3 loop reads CASSVGQSGGEQYF. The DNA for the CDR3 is TGTGCCAGCAGCGTCGGTCAGTCTGGGGGGGAGCAGTACTTC.

In DNA, the CDR3 is TGTGCCAGCAGTGAATATAGGCACCCTGGGGGCTATGGCTACACCTTC. Amino acid sequence: CASSEYRHPGGYGYTF. This rearrangement joins TRBV25-1 to TRBJ1-2; possibly TRBD1 for D (5 bases). CDR3 length: 16 residues. Germline V gene data show CDR1 as MGHDK and CDR2 as SYGVNS. The V and J ends lost 0 bases and 4 bases respectively, with 15 bases between them.

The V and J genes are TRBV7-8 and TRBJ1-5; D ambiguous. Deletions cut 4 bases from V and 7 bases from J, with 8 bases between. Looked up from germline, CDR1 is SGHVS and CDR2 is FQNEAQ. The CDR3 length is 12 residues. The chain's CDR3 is CASSSLNQPQHF. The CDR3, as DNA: TGTGCCAGCAGCTCTTTGAACCAGCCCCAGCATTTT.

CDR3 sequence (DNA): TGTGCCAGCAGTGAAGGCAGACTGGTGGGTTCACCCCTCCACTTT. Translating gives CASSEGRLVGSPLHF. V gene TRBV2 combines with J gene TRBJ1-6; D is undetermined. This CDR3 contains 15 residues. The ends were cut back, 1 base at V and 9 bases at J, with 13 bases in the middle. CDR1 is SNHLY and CDR2 is FYNNEI in the germline V gene.

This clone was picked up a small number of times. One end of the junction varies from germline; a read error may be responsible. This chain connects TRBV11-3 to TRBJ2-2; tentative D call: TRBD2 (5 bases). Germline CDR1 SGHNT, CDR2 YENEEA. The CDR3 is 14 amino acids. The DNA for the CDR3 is TGTGCCAGCACCTTAGAGGGGAACACCGGGGAGCTGTTTTTT. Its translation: CASTLEGNTGELFF.

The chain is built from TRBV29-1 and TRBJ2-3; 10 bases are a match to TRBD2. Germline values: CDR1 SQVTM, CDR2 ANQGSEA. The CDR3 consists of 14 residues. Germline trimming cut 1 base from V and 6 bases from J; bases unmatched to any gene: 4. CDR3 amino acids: CSVEGLAGDDTQYF. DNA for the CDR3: TGCAGCGTTGAAGGCCTAGCGGGGGATGATACGCAGTATTTT.

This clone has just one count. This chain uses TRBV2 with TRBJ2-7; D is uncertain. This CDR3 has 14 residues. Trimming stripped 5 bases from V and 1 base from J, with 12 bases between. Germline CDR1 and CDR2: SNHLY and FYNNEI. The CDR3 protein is CASSTPPVSYEQYF. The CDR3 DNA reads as TGTGCCAGCAGTACCCCCCCGGTTTCCTACGAGCAGTACTTC.

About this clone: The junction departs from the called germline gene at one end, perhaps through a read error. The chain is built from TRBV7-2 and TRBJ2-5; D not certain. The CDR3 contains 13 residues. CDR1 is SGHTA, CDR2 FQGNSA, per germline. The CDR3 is CASSLDYQETQYF. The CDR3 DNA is TGTGCCAGCAGCTTAGACTACCAGGAGACCCAGTACTTC.

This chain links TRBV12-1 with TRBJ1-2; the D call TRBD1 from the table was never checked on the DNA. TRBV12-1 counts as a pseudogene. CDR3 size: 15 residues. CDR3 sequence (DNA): TGTGCCAGCAGCTGGTTGGGACACTCCCTCTATGGCTACACCTTC. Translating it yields CASSWLGHSLYGYTF.

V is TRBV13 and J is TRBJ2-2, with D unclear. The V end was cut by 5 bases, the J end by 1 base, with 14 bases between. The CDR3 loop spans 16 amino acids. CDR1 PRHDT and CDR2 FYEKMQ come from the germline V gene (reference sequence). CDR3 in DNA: TGTGCCAGCAGCCGGATCCTCGACTTGAACACCGGGGAGCTGTTTTTT. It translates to CASSRILDLNTGELFF.